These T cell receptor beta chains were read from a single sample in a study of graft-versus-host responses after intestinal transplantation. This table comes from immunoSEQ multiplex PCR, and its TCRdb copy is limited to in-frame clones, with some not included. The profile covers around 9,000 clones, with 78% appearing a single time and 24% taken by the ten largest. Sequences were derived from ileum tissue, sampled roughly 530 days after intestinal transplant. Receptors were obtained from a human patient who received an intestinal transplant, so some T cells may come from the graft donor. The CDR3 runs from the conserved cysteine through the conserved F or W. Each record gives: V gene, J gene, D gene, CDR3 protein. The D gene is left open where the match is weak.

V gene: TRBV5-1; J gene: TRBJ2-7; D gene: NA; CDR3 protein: CASRRERWKNEQYF
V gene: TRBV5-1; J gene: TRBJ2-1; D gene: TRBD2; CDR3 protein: CASNSGGTRPNNEQFF
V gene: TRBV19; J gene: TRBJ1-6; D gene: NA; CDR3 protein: CASSIGSAGDNSPLHF
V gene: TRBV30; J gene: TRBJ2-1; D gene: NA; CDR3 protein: CAWSVWGGAYNEQFF
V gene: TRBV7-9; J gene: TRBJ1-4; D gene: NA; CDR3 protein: CASSAGEKLFF
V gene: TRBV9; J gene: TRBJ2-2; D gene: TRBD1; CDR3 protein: CASSLRTGNTGELFF
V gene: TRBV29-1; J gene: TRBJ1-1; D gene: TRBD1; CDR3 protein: CSAGGTGPMNTEAFF
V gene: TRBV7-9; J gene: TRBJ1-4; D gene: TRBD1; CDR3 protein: CASSFPRGTNEKLFF
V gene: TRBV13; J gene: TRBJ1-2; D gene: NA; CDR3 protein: CASSSLWGTAYGYTF
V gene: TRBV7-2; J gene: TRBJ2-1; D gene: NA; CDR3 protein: CASSSWGGNEQFF
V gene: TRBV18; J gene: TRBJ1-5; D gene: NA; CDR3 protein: CASSPNRGYQPQHF
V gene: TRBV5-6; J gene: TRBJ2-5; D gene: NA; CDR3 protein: CASRSRGAGETQYF
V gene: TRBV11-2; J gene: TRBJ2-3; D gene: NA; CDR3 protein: CASSTEDTQYF
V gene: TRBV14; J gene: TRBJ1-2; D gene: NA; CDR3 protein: CASSQDFKRVKNYGYTF